These 14 T cell receptor beta chains were sequenced from one sample in a study of blood T cell repertoires in COVID-19. TCRdb's table, derived via immunoSEQ multiplex PCR, lists solely in-frame clones and lacks some. The sample has under 250,000 clones, about 82% seen once. Sequenced material: peripheral blood. These TCRs come from a woman aged 80 or over with COVID-19, enrolled during active disease.

The chain combines TRBV28 with TRBJ1-3; 11 bases fit TRBD1. This CDR3 is 16 amino acids long. Germline trimming cut 8 bases from V and 0 bases from J; bases unmatched to any gene: 6. Germline loops: CDR1 MDHEN, CDR2 SYDVKM. The CDR3 loop is CASLGTGGISGNTIYF. For the CDR3, the DNA is TGTGCCAGCTTGGGGACAGGGGGAATCTCTGGAAACACCATATATTTT.

This clone was counted once. This CDR3 reads CASSSRGGRQPQHF. The CDR3 coding sequence is TGTGCCAGCAGCTCGCGGGGGGGCAGGCAGCCCCAGCATTTT. The rearrangement links TRBV6-5 to TRBJ1-5; tentatively, D is TRBD1 (6 bases). This CDR3 is built from 14 residues. Trimming pared 6 bases from V and 7 bases from J, leaving 16 bases between. Germline CDR1 and CDR2: MNHEY and SVGAGI.

The V call is TRBV5-1, the J call TRBJ2-3; D is perhaps TRBD1 (6 bases). Germline V CDR1 and CDR2: SGHRS, YFSETQ. Trimming pared 2 bases from V and 1 base from J, leaving 8 bases between. CDR3 size: 14 residues. In nucleotides, the CDR3 is TGCGCCAGCAGCTTCCGGACAGGCACAGATACGCAGTATTTT. It is translated as CASSFRTGTDTQYF.

The gene calls are TRBV7-2 and TRBJ1-1, with D unclear. The germline V and J ends were trimmed by 6 bases and 6 bases, with 11 bases remaining between them. This CDR3 has 12 residues. CDR1 and CDR2 (germline): SGHTA, FQGNSA. CDR3 loop: CASSFFGPEAFF. In DNA, the CDR3 is TGTGCCAGCAGTTTTTTCGGTCCTGAAGCTTTCTTT.

The chain has TRBV19 and TRBJ1-4, with D possibly being TRBD1 (6 bases). CDR3 length equals 15 residues. CDR1 is LNHDA and CDR2 is SQIVND in the germline V gene (reference sequence). The ends were cut back, 5 bases at V and 0 bases at J, with 10 bases in the middle. CDR3 sequence: CASSGGSATNEKLFF. CDR3 nucleotides: TGTGCCAGTAGTGGGGGCAGCGCAACTAATGAAAAACTGTTTTTT. Variable domain in full (rest from reference TRBV19 and TRBJ1-4): DGGITQSPKYLFRKEGQNVTLSCEQNLNHDAMYWYRQDPGQGLRLIYYSQIVNDFQKGDIAEGYSVSREKKESFPLTVTSAQKNPTAFYLCASSGGSATNEKLFFGSGTQLSVL.

The genes are TRBV7-6 and TRBJ2-1, with TRBD2 identical over 9 bases. Germline CDR1 reads SGHVS; CDR2 reads FNYEAQ. The trim removed 2 bases at V and 7 bases at J, leaving 9 bases unmatched. The CDR3 covers 16 residues. CDR3 amino acids: CASSLISPSGANEQFF. The DNA for the CDR3 is TGTGCCAGCAGCTTAATATCGCCTAGCGGGGCTAATGAGCAGTTCTTC.

The rearrangement links TRBV6-1 to TRBJ1-1, with a weak D call TRBD1 (5 bases). V dropped 3 bases and J dropped 7 bases, with 18 bases sitting between them. This CDR3 has 15 residues. CDR1 and CDR2 from the germline V gene are MNHNS and SASEGT. The CDR3 spells CASSEGRVKHGEAFF. The CDR3 DNA follows: TGTGCCAGCAGTGAGGGCAGGGTGAAGCATGGTGAAGCTTTCTTT.

The genes are TRBV12-3 or TRBV12-4 and TRBJ1-2; D gene unclear. This CDR3 region has 13 residues. Trimming stripped 3 bases from V and 2 bases from J, with 7 bases between. This CDR3 is CASSFKENYGYTF. Here the CDR3 DNA reads TGTGCCAGCAGTTTTAAAGAGAACTATGGCTACACCTTC.

The rearrangement links TRBV2 to TRBJ2-3; no firm D call. This CDR3 has 15 residues. The V and J ends lost 2 bases and 2 bases respectively, with 11 bases between them. The V gene's germline CDR1 is SNHLY and CDR2 FYNNEI. This CDR3 is CASSEQLGNTDTQYF. DNA of the CDR3: TGTGCCAGCAGTGAACAGTTGGGCAACACAGATACGCAGTATTTT.

V gene TRBV4-1 combines with J gene TRBJ1-2; a weak D match, TRBD1 (5 bases). Trimming took 2 bases from V and 6 from J, leaving 13 bases between them. Germline assignment: CDR1 MGHRA and CDR2 YSYEKL. This CDR3 is 14 amino acids long. CDR3 coding DNA: TGCGCCAGCAGCCAATTCGCAGGGTGGCATGGCTACACCTTC. This encodes CASSQFAGWHGYTF.

This clone has just one count. J is TRBJ1-1 and V is TRBV19, with D possibly TRBD1 on 6 matching bases. V gave up 5 bases and J gave up 3 bases, with 10 bases separating them. Looked up from germline, CDR1 is LNHDA and CDR2 is SQIVND (reference sequence). CDR3 size: 13 residues. This CDR3 reads CASSSHRDTEAFF. The DNA for the CDR3 is TGTGCCAGTAGTTCTCACAGGGACACTGAAGCTTTCTTT.

The chain links TRBV28 to TRBJ1-2; TRBD1 aligns across 9 bases. Germline CDR1 is MDHEN and CDR2 is SYDVKM. This CDR3 spans 16 amino acids. J was trimmed by 6 bases and V by 4 bases; bases with no gene match: 12. For the CDR3, the DNA is TGTGCCAGCAGTTCGCCCCTGCGACAGGGGGGGGATGGCTACACCTTC. Its protein is CASSSPLRQGGDGYTF.

The chain joins TRBV2 to TRBJ2-1, with D tentatively TRBD1 (6 bases). Germline V gene data show CDR1 as SNHLY and CDR2 as FYNNEI. Trimming took off 6 bases at V and 0 bases at J, with 18 bases between the two ends. The CDR3 is made up of 17 amino acids. CDR3 sequence reads: CASRERIGGGSYNEQFF. The CDR3 region has the DNA TGTGCCAGCAGAGAGAGGATTGGGGGCGGCTCCTACAATGAGCAGTTCTTC.

The chain is built from TRBV5-4 and TRBJ1-3; 12 nucleotides align to TRBD1. V was clipped by 2 bases and J by 1 base; unmatched bases: 7. The CDR3 extends over 18 amino acids. CDR1 SGHNT and CDR2 YYREEE come from the germline V gene (reference sequence). CDR3 region: CASSLPGTGGASGNTIYF. CDR3 coding DNA: TGTGCCAGCAGCTTACCCGGGACAGGGGGCGCTTCTGGAAACACCATATATTTT.